The source of this T cell receptor (beta chain) is a study of blood T cell repertoires in COVID-19. Study in general: Some COVID-19 samples were acute and others convalescent; all came from the United States, Italy and Spain. PBMCs, B-cell-depleted T cells, or T cells were the source of the cDNA or gDNA that made up the material.

Using immunoSEQ multiplex PCR, the repertoire was profiled, and TCRdb retains in-frame clones only, with some absent. The sample shows 150,000 to 160,000 clones, roughly 83% of them seen only once. Germline V gene sequence: CDR1 SGHAT, CDR2 FQNNGV. Trimming stripped 5 bases from V and 8 bases from J, with 18 bases between. The CDR3 covers 15 residues. The sequence was obtained from a woman aged 60-75 years with COVID-19, enrolled during active disease. The specimen was peripheral blood. The rearrangement joins TRBV11-2 to TRBJ2-2; possible D gene TRBD2, 6 bases. The CDR3 here is CASSLWVRGSGELFF. CDR3 nucleotides: TGTGCCAGCAGCCTCTGGGTTCGGGGGAGTGGGGAGCTGTTTTTT.